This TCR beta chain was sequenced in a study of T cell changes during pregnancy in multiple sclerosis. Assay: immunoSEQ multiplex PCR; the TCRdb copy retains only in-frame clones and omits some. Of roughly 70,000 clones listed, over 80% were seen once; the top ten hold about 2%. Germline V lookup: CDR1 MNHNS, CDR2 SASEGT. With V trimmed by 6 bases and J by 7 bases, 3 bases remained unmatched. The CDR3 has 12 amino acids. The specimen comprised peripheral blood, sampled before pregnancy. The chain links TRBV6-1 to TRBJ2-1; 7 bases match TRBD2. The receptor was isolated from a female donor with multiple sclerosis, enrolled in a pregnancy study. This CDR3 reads CASRRTRNEQFF. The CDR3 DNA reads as TGTGCCAGCAGGAGGACTAGAAATGAGCAGTTCTTC.